The TCR beta chain under discussion was sequenced for a study of CD8+ T cells in alopecia areata. Points from the study as a whole: In lesional scalp, particularly from alopecia totalis/universalis, clonality was higher than in normal scalp.

This clone has just a few counts. Its antigen is unidentified. Sorting from PBMCs produced CD4+ and CD8+ T cells. Sequencing relied on a cDNA template that was reverse transcribed from extracted RNA. The repertoire was sequenced with immunoSEQ multiplex PCR; TCRdb's copy has only in-frame clones and lacks some. The table lists 150,000 or so clones, 45% to 60% of them singletons, with 4% to 5.5% in the top ten. CDR3 length: 15 amino acids. J was trimmed by 4 bases and V by 2 bases; bases with no gene match: 7. Germline CDR1 SQVTM, CDR2 ANQGSEA. This chain connects TRBV29-1 to TRBJ2-5, with 10 nucleotides matching TRBD1. The TCR comes from a human donor in good health. Sequenced material: CD4+ T cells sorted from blood. CDR3 DNA: TGCAGCGTTGAAAACGACAGGGGGCGAGGAGAGACCCAGTACTTC. Translating it yields CSVENDRGRGETQYF.